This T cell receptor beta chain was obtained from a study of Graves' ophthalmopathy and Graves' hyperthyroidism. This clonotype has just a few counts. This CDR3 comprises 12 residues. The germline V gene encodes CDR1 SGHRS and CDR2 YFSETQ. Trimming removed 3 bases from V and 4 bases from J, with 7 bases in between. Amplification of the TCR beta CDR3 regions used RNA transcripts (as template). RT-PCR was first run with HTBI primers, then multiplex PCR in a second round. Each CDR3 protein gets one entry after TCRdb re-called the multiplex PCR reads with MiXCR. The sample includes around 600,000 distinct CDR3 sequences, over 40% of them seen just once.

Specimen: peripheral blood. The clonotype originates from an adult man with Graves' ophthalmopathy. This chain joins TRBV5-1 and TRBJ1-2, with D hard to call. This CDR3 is CASSSNSYGYTF. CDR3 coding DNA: TGCGCCAGCAGCTCAAACAGCTATGGCTACACCTTC. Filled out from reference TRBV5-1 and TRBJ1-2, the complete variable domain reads KAGVTQTPRYLIKTRGQQVTLSCSPISGHRSVSWYQQTPGQGLQFLFEYFSETQRNKGNFPGRFSGRQFSNSRSEMNVSTLELGDSALYLCASSSNSYGYTFGSGTRLTVV.